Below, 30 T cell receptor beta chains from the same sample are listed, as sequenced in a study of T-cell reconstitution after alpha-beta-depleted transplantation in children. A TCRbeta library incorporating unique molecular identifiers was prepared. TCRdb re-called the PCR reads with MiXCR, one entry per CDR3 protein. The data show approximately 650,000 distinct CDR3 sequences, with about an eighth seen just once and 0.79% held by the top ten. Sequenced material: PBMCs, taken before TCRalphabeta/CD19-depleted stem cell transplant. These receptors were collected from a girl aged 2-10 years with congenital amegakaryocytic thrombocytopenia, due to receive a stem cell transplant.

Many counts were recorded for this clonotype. CDR3 residues: CASSLGEPQNTGELFF. CDR3 DNA: TGCGCCAGCAGCTTGGGGGAACCCCAGAACACCGGGGAGCTGTTTTTT. The chain carries TRBV5-1 and TRBJ2-2; no clear D. Trimming removed 0 bases from V and 1 base from J, with 10 bases in between. The CDR3 spans 16 residues. CDR1 and CDR2 (germline): SGHRS, YFSETQ.

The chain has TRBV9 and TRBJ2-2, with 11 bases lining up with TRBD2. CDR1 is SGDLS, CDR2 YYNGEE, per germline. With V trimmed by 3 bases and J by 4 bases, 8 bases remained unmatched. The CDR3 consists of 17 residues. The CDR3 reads CASSDPLAGVLTGELFF. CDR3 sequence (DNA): TGTGCCAGCAGCGACCCACTAGCGGGAGTTCTCACCGGGGAGCTGTTTTTT.

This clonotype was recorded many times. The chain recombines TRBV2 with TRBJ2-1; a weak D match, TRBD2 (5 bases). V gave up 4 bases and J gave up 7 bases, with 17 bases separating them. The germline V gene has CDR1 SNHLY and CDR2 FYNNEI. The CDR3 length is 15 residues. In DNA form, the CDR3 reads TGTGCCAGCAGTGGGATACTAGGACTCGGGAATGAGCAGTTCTTC. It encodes CASSGILGLGNEQFF.

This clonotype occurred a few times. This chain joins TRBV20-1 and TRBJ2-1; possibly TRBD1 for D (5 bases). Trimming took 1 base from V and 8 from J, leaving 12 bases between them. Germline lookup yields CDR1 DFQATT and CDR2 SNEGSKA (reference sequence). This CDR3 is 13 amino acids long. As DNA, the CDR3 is TGCAGTGCTAGAGGGCTCAAAGGGGATGAGCAGTTCTTC. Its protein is CSARGLKGDEQFF.

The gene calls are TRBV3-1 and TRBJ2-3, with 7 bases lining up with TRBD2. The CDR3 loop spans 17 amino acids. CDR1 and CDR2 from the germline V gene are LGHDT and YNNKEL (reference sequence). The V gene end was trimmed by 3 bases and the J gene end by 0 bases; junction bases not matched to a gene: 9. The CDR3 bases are TGTGCCAGCAGCCAGAAGTTAGCGGGTACTAGCACAGATACGCAGTATTTT. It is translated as CASSQKLAGTSTDTQYF.

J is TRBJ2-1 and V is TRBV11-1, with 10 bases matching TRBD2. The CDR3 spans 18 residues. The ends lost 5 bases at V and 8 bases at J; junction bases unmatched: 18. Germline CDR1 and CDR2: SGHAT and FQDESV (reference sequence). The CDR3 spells CASSLTGAASGSSDEQFF. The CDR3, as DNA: TGTGCCAGCAGCCTTACAGGCGCGGCTAGCGGGAGTTCGGATGAGCAGTTCTTC.

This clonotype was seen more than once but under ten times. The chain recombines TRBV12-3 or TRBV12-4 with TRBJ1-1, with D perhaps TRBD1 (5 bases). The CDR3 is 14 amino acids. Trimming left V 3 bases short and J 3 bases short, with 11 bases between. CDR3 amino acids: CASSFSRGDTEAFF. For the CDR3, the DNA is TGTGCCAGCAGTTTCTCGCGGGGGGACACTGAAGCTTTCTTT.

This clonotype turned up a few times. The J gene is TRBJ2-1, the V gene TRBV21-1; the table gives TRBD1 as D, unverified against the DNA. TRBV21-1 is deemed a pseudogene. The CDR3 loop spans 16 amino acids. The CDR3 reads CASSKEGAVSYNEQFF. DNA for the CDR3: TGTGCCAGCAGCAAAGAAGGGGCGGTCTCCTACAATGAGCAGTTCTTC.

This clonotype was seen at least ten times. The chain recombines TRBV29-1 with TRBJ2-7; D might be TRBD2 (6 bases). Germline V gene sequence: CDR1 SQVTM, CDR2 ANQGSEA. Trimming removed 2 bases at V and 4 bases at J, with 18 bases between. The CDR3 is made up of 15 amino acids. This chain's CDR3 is CSVESGRGSGYEQYF. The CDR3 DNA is TGCAGCGTTGAAAGCGGTCGTGGGAGCGGGTACGAGCAGTACTTC.

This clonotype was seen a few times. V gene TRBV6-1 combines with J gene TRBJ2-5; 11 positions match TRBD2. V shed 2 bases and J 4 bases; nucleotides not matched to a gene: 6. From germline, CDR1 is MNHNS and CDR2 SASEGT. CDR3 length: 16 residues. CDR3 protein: CASSERVAGGGETQYF. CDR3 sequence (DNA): TGTGCCAGCAGTGAACGGGTAGCGGGAGGGGGAGAGACCCAGTACTTC.

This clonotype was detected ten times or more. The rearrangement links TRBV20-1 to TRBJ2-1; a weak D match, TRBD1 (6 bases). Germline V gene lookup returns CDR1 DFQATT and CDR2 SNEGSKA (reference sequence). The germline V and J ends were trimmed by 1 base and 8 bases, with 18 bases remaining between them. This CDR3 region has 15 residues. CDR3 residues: CSARGGRGPPYEQFF. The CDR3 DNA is TGCAGTGCTAGAGGCGGCAGGGGTCCTCCCTATGAGCAGTTCTTC.

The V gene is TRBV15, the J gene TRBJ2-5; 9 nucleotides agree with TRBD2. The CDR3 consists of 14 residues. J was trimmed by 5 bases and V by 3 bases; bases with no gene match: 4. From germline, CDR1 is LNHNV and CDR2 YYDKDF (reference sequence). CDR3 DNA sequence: TGTGCCACCAGCAGGGGACTAGCAGACGAGACCCAGTACTTC. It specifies CATSRGLADETQYF.

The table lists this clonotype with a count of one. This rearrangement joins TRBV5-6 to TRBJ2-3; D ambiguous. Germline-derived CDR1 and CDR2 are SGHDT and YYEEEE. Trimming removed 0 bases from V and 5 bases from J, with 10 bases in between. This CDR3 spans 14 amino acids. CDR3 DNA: TGTGCCAGCAGCTTGGGGGGTGTTGGAGATACGCAGTATTTT. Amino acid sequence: CASSLGGVGDTQYF.

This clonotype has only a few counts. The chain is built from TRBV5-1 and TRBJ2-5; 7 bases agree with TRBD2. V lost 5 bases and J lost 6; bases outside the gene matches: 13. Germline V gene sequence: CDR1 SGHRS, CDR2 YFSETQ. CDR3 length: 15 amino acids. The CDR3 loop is CASSLYSGQAKTQYF. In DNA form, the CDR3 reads TGCGCCAGCAGTCTATATAGCGGGCAGGCGAAGACCCAGTACTTC.

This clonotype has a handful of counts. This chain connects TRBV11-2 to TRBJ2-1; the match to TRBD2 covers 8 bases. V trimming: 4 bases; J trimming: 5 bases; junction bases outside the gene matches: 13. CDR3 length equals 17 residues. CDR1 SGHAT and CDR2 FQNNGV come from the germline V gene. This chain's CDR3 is CASSSTPGLALNNEQFF. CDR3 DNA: TGTGCCAGCAGCTCGACGCCTGGACTAGCCCTTAACAATGAGCAGTTCTTC.

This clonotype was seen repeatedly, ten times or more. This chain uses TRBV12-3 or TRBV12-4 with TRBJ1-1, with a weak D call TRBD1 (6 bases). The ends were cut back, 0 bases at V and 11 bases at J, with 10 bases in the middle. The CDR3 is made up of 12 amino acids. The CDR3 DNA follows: TGTGCCAGCAGTTTAGCTACAGGGTATGCTTTCTTT. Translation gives CASSLATGYAFF.

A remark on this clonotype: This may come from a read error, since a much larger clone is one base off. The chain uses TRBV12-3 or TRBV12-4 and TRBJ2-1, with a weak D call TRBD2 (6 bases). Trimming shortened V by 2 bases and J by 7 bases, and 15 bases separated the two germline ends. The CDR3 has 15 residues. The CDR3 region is CASSLFLARANEQFF. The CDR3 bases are TGTGCCAGCAGTTTATTCCTAGCGCGAGCTAATGAGCAGTTCTTC.

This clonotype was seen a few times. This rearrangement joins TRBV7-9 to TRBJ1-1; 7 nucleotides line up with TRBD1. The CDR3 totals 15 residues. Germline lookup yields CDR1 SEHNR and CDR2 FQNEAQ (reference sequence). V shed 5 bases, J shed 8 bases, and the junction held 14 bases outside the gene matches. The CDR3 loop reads CASSLAEGGSVEAFF. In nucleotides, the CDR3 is TGTGCCAGCAGCCTCGCTGAAGGGGGCTCTGTCGAAGCTTTCTTT.

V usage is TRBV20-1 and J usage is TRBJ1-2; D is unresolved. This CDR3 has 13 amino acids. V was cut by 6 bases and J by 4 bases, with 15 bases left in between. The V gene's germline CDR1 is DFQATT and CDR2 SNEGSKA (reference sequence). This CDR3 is CSARRGGLYGYTF. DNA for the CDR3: TGCAGTGCGCGTCGGGGAGGTCTCTATGGCTACACCTTC.

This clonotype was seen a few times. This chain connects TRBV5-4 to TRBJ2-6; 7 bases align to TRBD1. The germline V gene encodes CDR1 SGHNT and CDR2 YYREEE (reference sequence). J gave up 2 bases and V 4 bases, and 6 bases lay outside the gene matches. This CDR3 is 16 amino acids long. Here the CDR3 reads CASSPQTGTGANVLTF. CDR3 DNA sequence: TGTGCCAGCAGCCCCCAGACAGGGACTGGGGCCAACGTCCTGACTTTC.

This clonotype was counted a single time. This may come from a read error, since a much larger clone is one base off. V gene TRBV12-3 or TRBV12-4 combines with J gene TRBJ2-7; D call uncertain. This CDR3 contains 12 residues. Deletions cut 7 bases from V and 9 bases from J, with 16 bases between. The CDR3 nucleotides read TGTGCCAGCACCTCCTCCGGTCTCGGGCAGTACTTC. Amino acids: CASTSSGLGQYF.

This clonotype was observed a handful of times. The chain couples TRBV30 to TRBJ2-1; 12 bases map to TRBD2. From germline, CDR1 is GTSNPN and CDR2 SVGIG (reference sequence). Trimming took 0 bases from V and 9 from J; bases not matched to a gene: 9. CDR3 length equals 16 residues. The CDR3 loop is CAWSVYGTSGQGEQFF. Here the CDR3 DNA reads TGTGCCTGGAGTGTATACGGGACTAGCGGGCAGGGTGAGCAGTTCTTC.

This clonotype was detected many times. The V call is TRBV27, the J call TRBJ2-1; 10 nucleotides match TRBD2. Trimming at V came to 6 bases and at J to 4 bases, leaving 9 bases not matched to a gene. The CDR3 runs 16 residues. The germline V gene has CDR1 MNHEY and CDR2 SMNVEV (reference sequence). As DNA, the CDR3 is TGTGCCAGCAGCCCCATTCGGACTAGCGGTTACAATGAGCAGTTCTTC. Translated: CASSPIRTSGYNEQFF.

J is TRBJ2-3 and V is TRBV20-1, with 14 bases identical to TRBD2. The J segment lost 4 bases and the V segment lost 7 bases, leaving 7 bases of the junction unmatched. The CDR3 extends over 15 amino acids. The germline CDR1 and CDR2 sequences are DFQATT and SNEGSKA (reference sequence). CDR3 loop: CSVPPTSGRADTQYF. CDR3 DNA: TGCAGTGTCCCCCCGACTAGCGGGAGGGCAGATACGCAGTATTTT.

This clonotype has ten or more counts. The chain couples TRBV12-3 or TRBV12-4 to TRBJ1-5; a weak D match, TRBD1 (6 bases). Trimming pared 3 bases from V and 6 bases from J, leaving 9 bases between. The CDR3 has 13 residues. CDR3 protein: CASSFSGAQPQHF. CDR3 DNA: TGTGCCAGCAGTTTCTCGGGGGCTCAGCCCCAGCATTTT.

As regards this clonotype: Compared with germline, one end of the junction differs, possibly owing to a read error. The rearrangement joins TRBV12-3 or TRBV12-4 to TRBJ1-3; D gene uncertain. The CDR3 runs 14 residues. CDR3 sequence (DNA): TGTGCCGGCAGTTTTGGCACATCTGGAAACACCATATATTTT. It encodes CAGSFGTSGNTIYF.

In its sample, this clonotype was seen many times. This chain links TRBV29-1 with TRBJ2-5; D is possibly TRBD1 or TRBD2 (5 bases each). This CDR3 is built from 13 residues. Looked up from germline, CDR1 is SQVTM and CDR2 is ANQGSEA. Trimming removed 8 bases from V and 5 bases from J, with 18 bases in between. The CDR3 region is CSPRPRGQETQYF. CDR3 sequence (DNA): TGCAGCCCACGCCCCCGGGGCCAGGAGACCCAGTACTTC.

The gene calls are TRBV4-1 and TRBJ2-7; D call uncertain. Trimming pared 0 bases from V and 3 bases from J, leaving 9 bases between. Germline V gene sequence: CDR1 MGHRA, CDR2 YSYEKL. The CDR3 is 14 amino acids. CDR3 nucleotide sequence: TGCGCCAGCAGCCAAGATTCTCTGGACTACGAGCAGTACTTC. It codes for CASSQDSLDYEQYF.

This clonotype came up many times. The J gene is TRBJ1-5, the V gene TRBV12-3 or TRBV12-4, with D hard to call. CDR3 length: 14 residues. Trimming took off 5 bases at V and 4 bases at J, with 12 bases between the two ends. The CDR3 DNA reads TGTGCCAGCAGTCCCCCGGGAAAAAATCAGCCCCAGCATTTT. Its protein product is CASSPPGKNQPQHF.

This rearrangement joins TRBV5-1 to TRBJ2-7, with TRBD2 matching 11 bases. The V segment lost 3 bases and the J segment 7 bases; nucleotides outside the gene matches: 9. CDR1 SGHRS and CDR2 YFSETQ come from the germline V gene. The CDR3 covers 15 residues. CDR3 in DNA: TGCGCCAGCAGCTCCACTAGCGGGAGCCTTCGGGAGCAGTACTTC. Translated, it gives CASSSTSGSLREQYF. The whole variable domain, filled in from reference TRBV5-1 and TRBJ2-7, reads KAGVTQTPRYLIKTRGQQVTLSCSPISGHRSVSWYQQTPGQGLQFLFEYFSETQRNKGNFPGRFSGRQFSNSRSEMNVSTLELGDSALYLCASSSTSGSLREQYFGPGTRLTVT.